This T cell receptor (beta chain) was documented in a study of T cell responses to AZD1222 COVID-19 vaccine. J lost 5 bases, V lost 1 base, and 3 bases had no gene match. The CDR3 totals 16 residues. The germline V gene encodes CDR1 MGHRA and CDR2 YSYEKL. Using immunoSEQ multiplex PCR, the repertoire was profiled, and TCRdb retains in-frame clones only, with some absent. Of 100,000 to 120,000 clones in the sample, less than 95% were seen once. J is TRBJ2-1 and V is TRBV4-1, with 12 nucleotides matching TRBD2. The sequence was obtained from an adult who received the AZD1222 COVID-19 vaccine. The sequenced sample was peripheral blood, obtained 28 days after the second AZD1222 dose. This CDR3 is CASSQALAGGHNEQFF. In nucleotides, the CDR3 is TGCGCCAGCAGCCAAGCTCTAGCGGGAGGGCACAATGAGCAGTTCTTC.